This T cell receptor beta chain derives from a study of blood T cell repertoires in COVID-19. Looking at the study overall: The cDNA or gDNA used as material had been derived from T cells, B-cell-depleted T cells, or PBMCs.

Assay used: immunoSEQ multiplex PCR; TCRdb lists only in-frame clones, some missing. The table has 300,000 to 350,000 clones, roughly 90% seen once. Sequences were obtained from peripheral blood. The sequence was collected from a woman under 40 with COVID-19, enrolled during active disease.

The CDR3 protein is CASSRDRDYEQYF. CDR3 DNA sequence: TGTGCCAGCAGCCGGGACAGGGACTACGAGCAGTACTTC. The chain carries TRBV2 and TRBJ2-7, with TRBD1 matching over 9 bases. Germline lookup yields CDR1 SNHLY and CDR2 FYNNEI. The CDR3 contains 13 residues. V shed 6 bases and J 3 bases; nucleotides not matched to a gene: 3.